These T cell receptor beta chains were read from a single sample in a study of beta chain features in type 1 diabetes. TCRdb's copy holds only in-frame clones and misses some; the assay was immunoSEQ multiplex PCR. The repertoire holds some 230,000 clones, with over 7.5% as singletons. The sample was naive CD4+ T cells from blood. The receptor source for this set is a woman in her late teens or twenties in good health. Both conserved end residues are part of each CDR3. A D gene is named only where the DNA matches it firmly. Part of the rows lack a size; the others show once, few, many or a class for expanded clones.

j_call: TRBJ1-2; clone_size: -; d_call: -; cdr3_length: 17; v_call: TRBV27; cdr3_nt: TGTGCCAGCAGCCCCCGCCCGGGAGATAACTTTCACGGTGGCTACACCTTC; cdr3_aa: CASSPRPGDNFHGGYTF
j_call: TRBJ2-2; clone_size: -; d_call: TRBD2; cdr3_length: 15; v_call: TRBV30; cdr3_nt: TGTGCCTGGAGTGGTCTAGCGGGAGAAACCGGGGAGCTGTTTTTT; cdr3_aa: CAWSGLAGETGELFF
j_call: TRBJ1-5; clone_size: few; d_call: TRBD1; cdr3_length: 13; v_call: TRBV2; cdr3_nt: TGTGCCAGCGACGGGGTACAGGGGGGGGCCCAGCATTTT; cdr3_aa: CASDGVQGGAQHF
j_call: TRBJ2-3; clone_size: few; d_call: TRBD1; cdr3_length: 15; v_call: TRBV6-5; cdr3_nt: TGTGCCAGCAGGGACAGGGGAGGAGGCACAGATACGCAGTATTTT; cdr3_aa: CASRDRGGGTDTQYF
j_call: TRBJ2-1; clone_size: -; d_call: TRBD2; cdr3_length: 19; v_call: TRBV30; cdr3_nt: TGTGCCTGGAGAGGGGGCGCAGGCACTAGCGGGGGGGTTCTTTGGGAGCAGTTCTTC; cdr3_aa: CAWRGGAGTSGGVLWEQFF
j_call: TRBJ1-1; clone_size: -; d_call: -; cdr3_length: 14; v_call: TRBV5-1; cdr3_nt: TGCGCCAGCAGCTTGGCGAGCATGAACACTGAAGCTTTCTTT; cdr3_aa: CASSLASMNTEAFF
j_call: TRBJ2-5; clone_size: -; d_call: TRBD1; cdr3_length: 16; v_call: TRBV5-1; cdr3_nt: TGCGCCAGCAGCTTGGCACGACAGGGGGCGAGGGAGACCCAGTACTTC; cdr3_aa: CASSLARQGARETQYF
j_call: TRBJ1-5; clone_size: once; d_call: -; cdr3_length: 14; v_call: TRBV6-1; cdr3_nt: TGTGCCAGCAGTGAGGGGGGTAATGATCAGCCCCAGCATTTT; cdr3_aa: CASSEGGNDQPQHF
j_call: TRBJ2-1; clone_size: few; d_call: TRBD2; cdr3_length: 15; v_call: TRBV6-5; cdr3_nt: TGTGCCAGCAGTTACTCCCCCTCAGCGGGGGATGAGCAGTTCTTC; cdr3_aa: CASSYSPSAGDEQFF
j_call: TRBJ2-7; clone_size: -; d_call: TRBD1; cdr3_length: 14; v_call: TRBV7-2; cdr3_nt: TGTGCCAGCAGGTCAACGGGACAGCTCTACGAGCAGTACTTC; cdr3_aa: CASRSTGQLYEQYF
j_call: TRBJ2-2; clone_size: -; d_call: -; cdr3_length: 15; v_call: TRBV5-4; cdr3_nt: TGTGCCAGCAGCCAACAGGGAAGGCAGGCCGGGGAGCTGTTTTTT; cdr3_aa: CASSQQGRQAGELFF
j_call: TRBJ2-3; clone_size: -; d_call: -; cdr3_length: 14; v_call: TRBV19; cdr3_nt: TGTGCCAGTAGTATAGTCACTAGCCAGGATACGCAGTATTTT; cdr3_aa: CASSIVTSQDTQYF
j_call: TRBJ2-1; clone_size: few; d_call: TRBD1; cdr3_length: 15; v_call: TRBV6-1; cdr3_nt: TGTGCCAGCAGTGAGTACAGGGGGGCCTACAATGAGCAGTTCTTC; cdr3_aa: CASSEYRGAYNEQFF
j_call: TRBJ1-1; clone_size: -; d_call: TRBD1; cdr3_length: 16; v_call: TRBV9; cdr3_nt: TGTGCCAGCAGCGTAGTTTCGGGACAGGGATACACTGAAGCTTTCTTT; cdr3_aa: CASSVVSGQGYTEAFF
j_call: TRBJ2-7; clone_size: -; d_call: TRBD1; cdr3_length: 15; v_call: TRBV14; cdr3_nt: TGTGCCAGCAGCCAAGCCGGGACAGGGCGTCTCGAGCAGTACTTC; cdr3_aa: CASSQAGTGRLEQYF
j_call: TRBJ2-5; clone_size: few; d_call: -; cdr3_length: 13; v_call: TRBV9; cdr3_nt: TGTGCCAGCAGCACTACCGACCCGGGTTCCCAGTACTTC; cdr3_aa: CASSTTDPGSQYF
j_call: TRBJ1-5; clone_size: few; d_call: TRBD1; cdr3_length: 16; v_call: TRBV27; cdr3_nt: TGTGCCAGCAGTTTAGGACAGGGGATAAGCAATCAGCCCCAGCATTTT; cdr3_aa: CASSLGQGISNQPQHF
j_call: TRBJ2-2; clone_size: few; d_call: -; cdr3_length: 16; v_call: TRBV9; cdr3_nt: TGTGCCAGCAGCGTAGATCGGGTGGATCTGGCCGGGGAGCTGTTTTTT; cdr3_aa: CASSVDRVDLAGELFF
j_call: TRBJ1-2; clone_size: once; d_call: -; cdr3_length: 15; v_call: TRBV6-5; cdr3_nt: TGTGCCAGCAGTTACTCGAGAATAGATAACTATGGCTACACCTTC; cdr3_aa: CASSYSRIDNYGYTF
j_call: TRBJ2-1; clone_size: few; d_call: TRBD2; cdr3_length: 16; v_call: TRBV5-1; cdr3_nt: TGCGCCAGCAGCCCGCCGCTTAGCGGGGGCCCAAATGAGCAGTTCTTC; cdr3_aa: CASSPPLSGGPNEQFF
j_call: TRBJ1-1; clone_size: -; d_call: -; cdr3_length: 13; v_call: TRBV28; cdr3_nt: TGTGCCAGCAGTTTAGTTAGAACCACTGAAGCTTTCTTT; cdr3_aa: CASSLVRTTEAFF
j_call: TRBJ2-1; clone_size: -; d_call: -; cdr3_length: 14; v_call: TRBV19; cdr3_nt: TGTGCCAGTAGTATCCTAGGTTACTACAATGAGCAGTTCTTC; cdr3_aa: CASSILGYYNEQFF
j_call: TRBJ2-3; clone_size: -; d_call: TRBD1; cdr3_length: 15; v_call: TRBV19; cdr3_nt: TGTGCCAGTAGTCCAGGACAGGGGGCTACAGATACGCAGTATTTT; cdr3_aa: CASSPGQGATDTQYF
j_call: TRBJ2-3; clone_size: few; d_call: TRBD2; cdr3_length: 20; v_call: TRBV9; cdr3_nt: TGTGCCAGCAGCGCCCGGGGACTAGCGGGAGTCCTTGGCGCGACAGATACGCAGTATTTT; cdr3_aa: CASSARGLAGVLGATDTQYF
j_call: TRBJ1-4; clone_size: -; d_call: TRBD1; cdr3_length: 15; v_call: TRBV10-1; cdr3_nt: TGCGCCAGCAGTCGTGGACAGGGCGGCGGTGAAAAACTGTTTTTT; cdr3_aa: CASSRGQGGGEKLFF
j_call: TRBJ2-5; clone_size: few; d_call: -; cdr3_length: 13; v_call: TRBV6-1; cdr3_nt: TGTGCCAGCAGTCTCCTTCTCGGGGAGACCCAGTACTTC; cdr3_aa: CASSLLLGETQYF
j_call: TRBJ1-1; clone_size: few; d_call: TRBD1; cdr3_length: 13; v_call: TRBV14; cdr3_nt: TGTGCCAGCACGACAGGGGTGGGCACTGAAGCTTTCTTT; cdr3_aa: CASTTGVGTEAFF
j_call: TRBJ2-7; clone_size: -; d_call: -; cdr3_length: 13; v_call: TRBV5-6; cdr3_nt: TGTGCCAGCAGCTGGGACACAACCTACGAGCAGTACTTC; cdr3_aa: CASSWDTTYEQYF
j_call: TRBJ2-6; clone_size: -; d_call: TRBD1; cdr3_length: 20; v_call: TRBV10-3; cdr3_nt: TGTGCCATCAGTCAGAGCCGCCGGGACAGGGAGTTTTCTGGGGCCAACGTCCTGACTTTC; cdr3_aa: CAISQSRRDREFSGANVLTF
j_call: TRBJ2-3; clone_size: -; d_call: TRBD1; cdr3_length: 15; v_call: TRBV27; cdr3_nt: TGTGCCAGCAGTTTGGGGACAGCATTCACAGATACGCAGTATTTT; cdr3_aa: CASSLGTAFTDTQYF
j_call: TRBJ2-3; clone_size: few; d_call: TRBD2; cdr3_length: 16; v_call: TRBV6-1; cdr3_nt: TGTGCCAGCAGTGCCCGGGGGGGTCCCGCCGCAGATACGCAGTATTTT; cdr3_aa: CASSARGGPAADTQYF
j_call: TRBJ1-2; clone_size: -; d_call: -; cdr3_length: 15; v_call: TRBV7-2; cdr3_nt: TGTGCCAGCAGCCTAACGCAGGGGCTCAACTATGGCTACACCTTC; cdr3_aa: CASSLTQGLNYGYTF